What follows describes a single T cell receptor beta chain. Its antigen is not yet known. The sample holds no much larger clone one base away, and base qualities are not on file. The trial excluded patients who had a history of autoimmune disease or who were on systemic immunosuppression. Peripheral blood for TCR sequencing was collected from all dose cohorts at baseline, on cycle 4 day 1, and on cycle 7 day 1. The samples were taken from a phase I, first-in-human, multicenter, open-label dose-escalation trial of ivuxolimab. Adults with locally advanced or metastatic melanoma, renal cell carcinoma, hepatocellular carcinoma or head and neck squamous cell carcinoma were enrolled in the trial. CD4+ and CD8+ T cells were sorted separately from peripheral blood before TCR sequencing. The data belong to a study of OX40 agonist ivuxolimab in advanced cancers. At the level of the whole study: Ivuxolimab was a fully human IgG2 agonistic monoclonal antibody targeting the costimulatory receptor OX40 (CD134). Intravenous ivuxolimab was administered to patients every 2 weeks at six dose levels: 0.01, 0.1, 0.3, 1.5, 3 and 10 mg/kg. Among the 52 dose-escalation patients, 19 had hepatocellular carcinoma, roughly 15 melanoma, 9 renal cell carcinoma and 9 head and neck cancer. In the dose-escalation cohort, approximately 82% of patients were male, and the mean age was around 65 years with a range of about 23 to 79. Prior anti-PD-1, anti-PD-L1 or anti-CTLA-4 therapy was permitted, and checkpoint inhibitors had been received by about 37% of dose-escalation patients. Partial responses were achieved by three dose-escalation patients, of whom one had hepatocellular carcinoma and two had cutaneous melanoma. Peripheral TCRbeta sequencing aimed to test whether ivuxolimab altered TCR sequence diversity and caused clonal T-cell expansion. The paper describes the monotherapy dose-escalation part (N of about 47 patients) of the phase I trial of ivuxolimab. The paper as a whole reports these results and caveats: At doses of 0.1 to 3.0 mg/kg, clonal expansion of both CD4+ and CD8+ blood T cells was observed from baseline to week 6. Low levels of normalized T-cell clonal expansion were also shown by some nonresponding patients. Antigen specificity was not determined for the clonally expanded peripheral T cells. After ivuxolimab, more expanded clones were found on average in CD8+ T cells than in CD4+ T cells. In the 0.1-3.0 mg/kg groups, partial responders had among the lowest normalized peripheral clonal expansion, particularly in CD8+ T cells.

To sequence the TCRbeta CDR3 region, genomic DNA was isolated from the sorted cells. The immunoSEQ Assay was used for sequencing of TCRbeta CDR3 regions. The table comes from immuneACCESS by way of TCRdb, which keeps in-frame sequences with V and J called. Part of the clones is missing from these tables; in studies checked, under half for an unresolved V gene and the rest for unknown reasons. The sample table lists 55,000 to 75,000 clones, about nine tenths of them with a count of one. Jointly, the top ten make up about 1.3% of the sample. Sequencing used CD4+ or CD8+ T cells sorted from blood, obtained in a trial of the OX40 agonist ivuxolimab. The sequence was collected from an adult with an advanced solid tumor such as melanoma, head and neck, liver or kidney cancer.

The CDR3 protein sequence reads: CASSRDYRGYTF. The nucleotide sequence is given as TGTGCCAGCAGCCGGGACTATCGGGGCTACACCTTC. The sequence joins TRBV5-4 to TRBJ1-2; possibly the D gene is TRBD1, per 5 matching bases. From a lookup of the germline V gene (reference sequence), CDR1 and CDR2 are SGHNT and YYREEE. The germline ends are 12 bases apart after V is trimmed by 4 bases and J by 8 bases. From its cysteine to its phenylalanine, the CDR3 spans 12 amino acids. Just the 36-base CDR3 DNA is kept, in frame starting at base 1.